These T cell receptor beta chains were read from a single sample in a study of CD8 T cells in Susac syndrome. TCRdb passed the immunoSEQ multiplex PCR reads through MiXCR, listing each CDR3 protein once. Of about 180,000 distinct CDR3 sequences in the sample, roughly 94% were seen once. Sample: CD4+ T cells from PBMCs. These receptors all stem from a human donor with Susac syndrome. Both conserved end residues are part of each CDR3. Fields, in order: clone size, J gene, D gene, V gene, CDR3 DNA, CDR3 protein. D genes are given only for firm matches. The size field is filled for only some rows; it gives once, few, many or a size class.

abundance: NA
j_gene: TRBJ2-3
d_gene: NA
v_gene: TRBV3-1
CDR3nt: TGTGCCAGCAGCCCCCGGGACACCAGCACAGATACGCAGTATTTT
CDR3aa: CASSPRDTSTDTQYF

abundance: NA
j_gene: TRBJ1-6
d_gene: NA
v_gene: TRBV4-3
CDR3nt: TGCGCCAGCAGCCAAGATGAGAATTCACCCCTCCCTTTT
CDR3aa: CASSQDENSPLPF

abundance: NA
j_gene: TRBJ1-2
d_gene: NA
v_gene: TRBV3-1
CDR3nt: TGTGCCAGCAGCCCACGGGGAGGGGCGACTCCCTATGGCTACACCTTC
CDR3aa: CASSPRGGATPYGYTF

abundance: once
j_gene: TRBJ2-1
d_gene: NA
v_gene: TRBV20-1
CDR3nt: TGCAGTGCTATTGCCAGGGCCACCTACAATGAGCAGTTCTTC
CDR3aa: CSAIARATYNEQFF

abundance: NA
j_gene: TRBJ1-5
d_gene: NA
v_gene: TRBV19
CDR3nt: TGTGCCAGTAGTATAGGGACAGGCAATCAGCCCCAGCATTTT
CDR3aa: CASSIGTGNQPQHF

abundance: NA
j_gene: TRBJ1-1
d_gene: NA
v_gene: TRBV6-6
CDR3nt: TGTGCCAGCAGCCCCTTATCTTACACTGAAGCTTTCTTT
CDR3aa: CASSPLSYTEAFF

abundance: NA
j_gene: TRBJ2-7
d_gene: TRBD2
v_gene: TRBV12-3/TRBV12-4
CDR3nt: TGTGCCAGCAGTTTGACTAGCGGGGGGGTCGAGCAGTACTTC
CDR3aa: CASSLTSGGVEQYF

abundance: NA
j_gene: TRBJ2-7
d_gene: NA
v_gene: TRBV19
CDR3nt: TGTGCCAGTAGCCCCCAGTTTAAGGCCGAGCAGTACTTC
CDR3aa: CASSPQFKAEQYF

abundance: NA
j_gene: TRBJ1-2
d_gene: NA
v_gene: TRBV18
CDR3nt: TGTGCCAGCTCACCTTCCAGAGACTATGGCTACACCTTC
CDR3aa: CASSPSRDYGYTF

abundance: NA
j_gene: TRBJ1-6
d_gene: NA
v_gene: TRBV4-2
CDR3nt: TGTGCCAGCAGCCAAAGTTCCAGGGATTCACCCCTCCACTTT
CDR3aa: CASSQSSRDSPLHF

abundance: NA
j_gene: TRBJ2-1
d_gene: NA
v_gene: TRBV5-4
CDR3nt: TGTGCCAGCAGCTTGAGGGTAAGAGACTACAATGAGCAGTTCTTC
CDR3aa: CASSLRVRDYNEQFF

abundance: NA
j_gene: TRBJ2-5
d_gene: NA
v_gene: TRBV20-1
CDR3nt: TGCAGTGCTATCTTTTACCGTGCCAGACAAGAGACCCAGTACTTC
CDR3aa: CSAIFYRARQETQYF

abundance: NA
j_gene: TRBJ2-5
d_gene: NA
v_gene: TRBV10-3
CDR3nt: TGTGCCATCAGGCAGGGACTCCAAGAGACCCAGTACTTC
CDR3aa: CAIRQGLQETQYF

abundance: NA
j_gene: TRBJ2-1
d_gene: NA
v_gene: TRBV9
CDR3nt: TGTGCCAGCAGCAAGAAGGGGGACGTCCGGGATGAGCAGTTCTTC
CDR3aa: CASSKKGDVRDEQFF

abundance: NA
j_gene: TRBJ2-5
d_gene: NA
v_gene: TRBV6-5
CDR3nt: TGTGCCGTGGGGGGCAGGGAGACCCAGTACTTC
CDR3aa: CAVGGRETQYF

abundance: NA
j_gene: TRBJ1-1
d_gene: NA
v_gene: TRBV2
CDR3nt: TGTGCCAGCCGCCCACGGGGTGAAGGCACTGAAGCTTTCTTT
CDR3aa: CASRPRGEGTEAFF

abundance: NA
j_gene: TRBJ2-1
d_gene: TRBD1
v_gene: TRBV9
CDR3nt: TGTGCCAGCAGCGTAGTCGGGACAGGGGGCAATGAGCAGTTCTTC
CDR3aa: CASSVVGTGGNEQFF

abundance: NA
j_gene: TRBJ2-2
d_gene: TRBD1
v_gene: TRBV18
CDR3nt: TGTGCCAGCTCGCCGCAGGGGGCGCTACCCGGGGAGCTGTTTTTT
CDR3aa: CASSPQGALPGELFF

abundance: NA
j_gene: TRBJ2-4
d_gene: NA
v_gene: TRBV7-9
CDR3nt: TGTGCCAGCAGCCGGACAGATCCAGCCAAAAACATTCAGTACTTC
CDR3aa: CASSRTDPAKNIQYF

abundance: NA
j_gene: TRBJ2-5
d_gene: TRBD1
v_gene: TRBV20-1
CDR3nt: TGCAGTGCTAGATCGGTCAGGGGGCAAGAGACCCAGTACTTC
CDR3aa: CSARSVRGQETQYF

abundance: NA
j_gene: TRBJ2-7
d_gene: NA
v_gene: TRBV7-7
CDR3nt: TGTGCTAGCAGCTTAAGTCACACGTCGGACGAGCAGTACTTC
CDR3aa: CASSLSHTSDEQYF

abundance: NA
j_gene: TRBJ1-3
d_gene: TRBD1
v_gene: TRBV30
CDR3nt: TGTGCCTGGAGTGGTGGCAGGGGGCTCAAGAGTGGAAACACCATATATTTT
CDR3aa: CAWSGGRGLKSGNTIYF

abundance: NA
j_gene: TRBJ2-6
d_gene: NA
v_gene: TRBV10-3
CDR3nt: TGTGCCATCAGTCGAGATGGGGCCAACGTCCTGACTTTC
CDR3aa: CAISRDGANVLTF

abundance: NA
j_gene: TRBJ2-7
d_gene: NA
v_gene: TRBV12-3/TRBV12-4
CDR3nt: TGTGCCAGCAGTTTAGCGGGACCCGCAGGTCGCTACGAGCAGTACTTC
CDR3aa: CASSLAGPAGRYEQYF

abundance: NA
j_gene: TRBJ2-6
d_gene: NA
v_gene: TRBV5-6
CDR3nt: TGTGCCAGCAGTCTTGACAGCCTTGGGGCCAACGTCCTGACTTTC
CDR3aa: CASSLDSLGANVLTF

abundance: NA
j_gene: TRBJ2-6
d_gene: NA
v_gene: TRBV6-1
CDR3nt: TGTGCCAGCAGTGGATTTACTGGGGCCAACGTCCTGACTTTC
CDR3aa: CASSGFTGANVLTF

abundance: NA
j_gene: TRBJ1-1
d_gene: TRBD1
v_gene: TRBV27
CDR3nt: TGTGCCAGCAGTTCGACAGGGACCTCAGCTTTCTTT
CDR3aa: CASSSTGTSAFF

abundance: once
j_gene: TRBJ2-3
d_gene: TRBD2
v_gene: TRBV3-1
CDR3nt: TGTGCCAGCCGGAAGCGGGGATCGGATACGCAGTATTTT
CDR3aa: CASRKRGSDTQYF

abundance: NA
j_gene: TRBJ2-1
d_gene: TRBD1
v_gene: TRBV20-1
CDR3nt: TGCAGCCCCAACCGGGACAGGGGATATGAGCAGTTCTTC
CDR3aa: CSPNRDRGYEQFF

abundance: NA
j_gene: TRBJ1-1
d_gene: NA
v_gene: TRBV15
CDR3nt: TGTGCCACCAGCAGAGGGGTCGGGGGGAACACTGAAGCTTTCTTT
CDR3aa: CATSRGVGGNTEAFF

abundance: few
j_gene: TRBJ2-1
d_gene: TRBD2
v_gene: TRBV29-1
CDR3nt: TGCAGCGTTGAAGAGGGAACTAGCGGGGCCTACAATGAGCAGTTCTTC
CDR3aa: CSVEEGTSGAYNEQFF

abundance: NA
j_gene: TRBJ2-7
d_gene: NA
v_gene: TRBV18
CDR3nt: TGTGCCAGCTCACCACCGGCAGACTCCTACGAGCAGTACTTC
CDR3aa: CASSPPADSYEQYF